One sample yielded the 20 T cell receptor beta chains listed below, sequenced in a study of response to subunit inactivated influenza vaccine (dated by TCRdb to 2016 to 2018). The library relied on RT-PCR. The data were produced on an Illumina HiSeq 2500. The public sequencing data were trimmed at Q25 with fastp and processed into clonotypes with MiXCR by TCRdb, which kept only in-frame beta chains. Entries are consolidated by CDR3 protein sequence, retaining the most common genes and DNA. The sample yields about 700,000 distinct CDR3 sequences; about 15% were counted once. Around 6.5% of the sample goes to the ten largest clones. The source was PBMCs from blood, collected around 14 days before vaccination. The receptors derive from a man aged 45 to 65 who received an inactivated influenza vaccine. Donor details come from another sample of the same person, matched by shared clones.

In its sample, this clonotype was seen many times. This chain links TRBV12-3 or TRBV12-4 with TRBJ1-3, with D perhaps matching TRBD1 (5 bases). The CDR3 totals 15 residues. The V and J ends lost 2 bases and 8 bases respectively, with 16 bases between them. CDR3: CASSLSGAAGDTIYF. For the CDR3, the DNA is TGTGCCAGCAGTTTAAGTGGGGCAGCGGGAGACACCATATATTTT.

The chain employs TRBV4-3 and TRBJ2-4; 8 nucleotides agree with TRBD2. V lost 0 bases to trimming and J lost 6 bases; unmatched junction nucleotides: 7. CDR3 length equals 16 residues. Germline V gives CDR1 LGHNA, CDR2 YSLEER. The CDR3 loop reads CASSQERSGRINIQYF. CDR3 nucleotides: TGCGCCAGCAGCCAAGAAAGGAGCGGGAGAATAAACATTCAGTACTTC.

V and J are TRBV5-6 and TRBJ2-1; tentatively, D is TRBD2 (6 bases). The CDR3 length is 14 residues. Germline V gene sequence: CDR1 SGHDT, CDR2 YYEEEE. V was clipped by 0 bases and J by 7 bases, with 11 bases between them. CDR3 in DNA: TGTGCCAGCAGCTTGGATCCACGGGGGAATGAGCAGTTCTTC. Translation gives CASSLDPRGNEQFF.

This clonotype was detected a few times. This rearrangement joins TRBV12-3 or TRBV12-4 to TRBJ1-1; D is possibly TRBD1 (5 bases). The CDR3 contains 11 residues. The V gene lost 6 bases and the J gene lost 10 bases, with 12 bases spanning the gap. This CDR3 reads CASSTGTRAFF. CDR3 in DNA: TGTGCCAGCAGCACCGGGACTAGAGCTTTCTTT.

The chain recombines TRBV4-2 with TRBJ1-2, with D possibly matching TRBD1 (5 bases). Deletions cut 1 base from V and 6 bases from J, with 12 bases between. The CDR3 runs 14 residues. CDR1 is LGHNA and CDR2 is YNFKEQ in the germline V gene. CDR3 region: CASSQGPRADGYTF. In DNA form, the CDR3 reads TGTGCCAGCAGCCAAGGGCCCAGGGCGGATGGCTACACCTTC.

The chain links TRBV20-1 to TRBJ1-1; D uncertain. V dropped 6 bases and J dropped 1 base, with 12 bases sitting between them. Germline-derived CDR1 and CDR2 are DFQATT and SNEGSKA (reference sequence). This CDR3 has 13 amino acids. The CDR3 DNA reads TGCAGTGCCTCCACGCAAAAGAACACTGAAGCTTTCTTT. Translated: CSASTQKNTEAFF.

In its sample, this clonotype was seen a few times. The CDR3 bases are TGTGCCAGCTCACCAGGTCCCCGGGAGGGAAATACGCAGTATTTT. Its translation: CASSPGPREGNTQYF. J is TRBJ2-3 and V is TRBV18, with TRBD2 matching 8 bases. The CDR3 has 15 residues. In germline, CDR1 is KGHSH, CDR2 LQKENI. With V trimmed by 2 bases and J by 7 bases, 8 bases remained unmatched.

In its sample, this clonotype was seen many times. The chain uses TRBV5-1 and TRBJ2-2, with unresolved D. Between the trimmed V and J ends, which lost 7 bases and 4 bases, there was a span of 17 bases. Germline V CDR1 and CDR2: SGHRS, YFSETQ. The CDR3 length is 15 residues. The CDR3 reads CASVAGSKSTGELFF. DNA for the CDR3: TGCGCCAGCGTGGCCGGGTCAAAGAGCACCGGGGAGCTGTTTTTT.

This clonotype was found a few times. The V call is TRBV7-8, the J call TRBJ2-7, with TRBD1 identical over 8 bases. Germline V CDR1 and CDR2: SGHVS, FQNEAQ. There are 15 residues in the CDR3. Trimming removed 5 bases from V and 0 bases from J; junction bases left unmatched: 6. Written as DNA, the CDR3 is TGTGCCAGCAGCCATAGGACAGGGAGCTCCTACGAGCAGTACTTC. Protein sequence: CASSHRTGSSYEQYF.

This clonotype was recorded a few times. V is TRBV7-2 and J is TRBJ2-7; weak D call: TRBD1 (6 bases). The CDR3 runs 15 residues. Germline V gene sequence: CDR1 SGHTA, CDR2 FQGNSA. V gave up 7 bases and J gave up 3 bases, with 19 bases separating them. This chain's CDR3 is CASIKRPGHFYEQYF. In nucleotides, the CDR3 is TGTGCCAGCATCAAGCGACCGGGACACTTCTACGAGCAGTACTTC.

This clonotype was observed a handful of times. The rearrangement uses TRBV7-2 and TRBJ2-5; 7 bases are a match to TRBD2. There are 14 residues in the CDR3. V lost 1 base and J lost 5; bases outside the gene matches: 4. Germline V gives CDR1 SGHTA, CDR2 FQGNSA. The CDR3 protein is CASSLGGLSETQYF. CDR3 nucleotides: TGTGCCAGCAGCTTAGGGGGACTATCGGAGACCCAGTACTTC.

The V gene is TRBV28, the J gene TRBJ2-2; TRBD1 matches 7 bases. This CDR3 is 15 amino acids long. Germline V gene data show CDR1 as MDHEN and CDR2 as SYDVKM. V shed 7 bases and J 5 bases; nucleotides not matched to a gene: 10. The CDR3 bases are TGTGCCAGCAAGAATCAAGGGGGCCTTACCGGGGAGCTGTTTTTT. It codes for CASKNQGGLTGELFF.

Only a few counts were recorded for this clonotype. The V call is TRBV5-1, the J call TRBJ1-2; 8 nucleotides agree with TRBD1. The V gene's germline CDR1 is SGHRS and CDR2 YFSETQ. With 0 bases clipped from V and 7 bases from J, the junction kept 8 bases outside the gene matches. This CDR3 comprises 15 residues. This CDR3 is CASSLDRYGTGGYTF. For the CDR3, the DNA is TGCGCCAGCAGCTTGGACCGTTATGGGACAGGTGGCTACACCTTC.

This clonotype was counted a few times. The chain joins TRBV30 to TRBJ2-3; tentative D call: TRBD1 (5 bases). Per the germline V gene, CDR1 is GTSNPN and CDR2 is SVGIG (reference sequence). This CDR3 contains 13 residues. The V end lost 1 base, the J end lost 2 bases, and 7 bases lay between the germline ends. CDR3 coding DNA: TGTGCCTGGAGTGGGGGCCTCACAGATACGCAGTATTTT. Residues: CAWSGGLTDTQYF.

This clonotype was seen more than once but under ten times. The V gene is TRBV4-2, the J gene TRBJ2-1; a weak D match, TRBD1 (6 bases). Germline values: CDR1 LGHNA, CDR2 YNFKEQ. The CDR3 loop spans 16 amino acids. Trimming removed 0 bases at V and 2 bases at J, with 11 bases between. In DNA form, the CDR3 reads TGTGCCAGCAGCCAAGAAGAAGGGGGAGCCTACAATGAGCAGTTCTTC. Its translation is CASSQEEGGAYNEQFF.

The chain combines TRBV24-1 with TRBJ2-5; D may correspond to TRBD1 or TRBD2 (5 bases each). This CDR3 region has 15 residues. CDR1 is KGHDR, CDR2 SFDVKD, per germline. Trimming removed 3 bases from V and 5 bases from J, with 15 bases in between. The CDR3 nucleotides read TGTGCCACCAGTGATGGTGGGGACCACGGGGAGACCCAGTACTTC. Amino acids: CATSDGGDHGETQYF.

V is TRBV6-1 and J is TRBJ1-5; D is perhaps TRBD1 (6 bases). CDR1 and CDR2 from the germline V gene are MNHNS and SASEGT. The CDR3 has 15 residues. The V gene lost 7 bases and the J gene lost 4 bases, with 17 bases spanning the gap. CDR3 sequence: CASTLLTGLNQPQHF. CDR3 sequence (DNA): TGTGCCAGCACACTCCTAACAGGGTTGAATCAGCCCCAGCATTTT.

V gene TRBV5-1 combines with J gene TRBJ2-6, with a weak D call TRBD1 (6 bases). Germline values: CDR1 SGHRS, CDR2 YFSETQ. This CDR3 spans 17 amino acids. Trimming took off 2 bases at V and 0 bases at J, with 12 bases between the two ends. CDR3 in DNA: TGCGCCAGCAGCTTATCAGGGGCTTTCTCTGGGGCCAACGTCCTGACTTTC. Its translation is CASSLSGAFSGANVLTF.

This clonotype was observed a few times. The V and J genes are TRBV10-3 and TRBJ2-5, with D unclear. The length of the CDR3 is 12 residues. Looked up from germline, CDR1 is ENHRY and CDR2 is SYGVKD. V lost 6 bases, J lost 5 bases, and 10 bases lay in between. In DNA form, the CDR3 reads TGTGCCATCAGCCAAAGTGGTGAGACCCAGTACTTC. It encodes CAISQSGETQYF.

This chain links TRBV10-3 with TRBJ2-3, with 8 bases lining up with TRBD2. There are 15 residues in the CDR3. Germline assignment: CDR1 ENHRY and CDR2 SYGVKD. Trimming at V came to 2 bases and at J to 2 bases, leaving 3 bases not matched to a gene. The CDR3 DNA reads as TGTGCCATCAGTGAGGGAGCGGGGGACACAGATACGCAGTATTTT. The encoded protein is CAISEGAGDTDTQYF.